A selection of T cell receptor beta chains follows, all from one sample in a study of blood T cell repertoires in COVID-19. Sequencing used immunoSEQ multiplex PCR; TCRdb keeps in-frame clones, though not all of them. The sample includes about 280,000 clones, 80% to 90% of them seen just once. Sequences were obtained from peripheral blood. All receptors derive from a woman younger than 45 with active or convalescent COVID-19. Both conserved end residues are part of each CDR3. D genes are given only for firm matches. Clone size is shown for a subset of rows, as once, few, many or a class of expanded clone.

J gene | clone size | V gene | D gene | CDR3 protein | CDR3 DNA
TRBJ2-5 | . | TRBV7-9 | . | CASSLLPSTQYF | TGTGCCAGCAGTCTCCTACCTTCGACCCAGTACTTC
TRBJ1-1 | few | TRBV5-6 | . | CASSLVPTGTEAFF | TGTGCCAGCAGCTTGGTCCCCACGGGGACTGAAGCTTTCTTT
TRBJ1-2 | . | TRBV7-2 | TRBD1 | CASTSGQGVYGYTF | TGTGCCAGCACCTCCGGACAGGGAGTCTATGGCTACACCTTC
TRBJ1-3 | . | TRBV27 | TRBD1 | CASSLTGGQPGNTIYF | TGTGCCAGCAGTCTGACAGGGGGCCAACCTGGAAACACCATATATTTT
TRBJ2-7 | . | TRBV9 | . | CASSVSVDIAYEQYF | TGTGCCAGCAGCGTATCTGTAGACATAGCCTACGAGCAGTACTTC
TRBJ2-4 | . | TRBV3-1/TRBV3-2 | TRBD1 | CASGQGTKNIQYF | TGTGCCAGTGGACAGGGAACCAAAAACATTCAGTACTTC
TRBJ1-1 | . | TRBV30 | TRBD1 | CAWRGTGGTEAFF | TGTGCCTGGAGGGGGACAGGGGGCACTGAAGCTTTCTTT
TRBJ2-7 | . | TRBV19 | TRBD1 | CASKPGQGANEQYF | TGTGCCAGTAAGCCGGGACAGGGGGCTAACGAGCAGTACTTC
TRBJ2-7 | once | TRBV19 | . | CASGGRGGSPYEQYF | TGTGCCTCGGGGGGCAGGGGAGGAAGTCCCTACGAGCAGTACTTC
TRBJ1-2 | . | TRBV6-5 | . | CASTGNREGGYTF | TGTGCCAGCACCGGAAACAGGGAGGGTGGCTACACCTTC
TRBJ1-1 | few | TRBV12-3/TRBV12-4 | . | CASKYWSDTEAFF | TGTGCCAGCAAGTACTGGTCGGACACTGAAGCTTTCTTT
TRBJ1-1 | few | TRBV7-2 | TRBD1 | CASSSRTGGLGTEAFF | TGTGCCAGCAGCTCAAGGACAGGGGGTTTGGGCACTGAAGCTTTCTTT
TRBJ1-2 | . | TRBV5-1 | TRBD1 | CASSPTRQGNYGYTF | TGCGCCAGCAGCCCCACGAGACAGGGTAACTATGGCTACACCTTC
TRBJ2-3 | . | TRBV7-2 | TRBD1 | CASSRGTGGTDTQYF | TGTGCCAGCAGCCGGGGGACAGGGGGCACAGATACGCAGTATTTT
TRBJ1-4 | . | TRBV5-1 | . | CASSLSYGGTNEKLFF | TGCGCCAGCAGCTTGTCGTACGGGGGAACTAATGAAAAACTGTTTTTT
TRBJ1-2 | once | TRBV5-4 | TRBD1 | CASSRDRANYGYTF | TGTGCCAGCTCACGGGACAGGGCGAACTATGGCTACACCTTC
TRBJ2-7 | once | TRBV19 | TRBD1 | CASSIGQGYEQYF | TGTGCCAGTAGTATAGGACAGGGTTACGAGCAGTACTTC
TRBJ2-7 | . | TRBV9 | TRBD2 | CASSYTSGGFYEQYF | TGTGCCAGCAGCTATACTAGCGGGGGGTTCTACGAGCAGTACTTC
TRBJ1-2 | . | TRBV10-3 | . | CAISVENDRSDGYTF | TGTGCCATCAGTGTTGAGAACGACAGGTCTGACGGCTACACCTTC
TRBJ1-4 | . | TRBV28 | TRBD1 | CASSLPTGAREKLFF | TGTGCCAGCAGTTTACCTACAGGGGCTAGGGAAAAACTGTTTTTT
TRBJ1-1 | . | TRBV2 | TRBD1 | CASRNRGGRAEAFF | TGTGCCAGCAGAAACAGGGGGGGAAGAGCTGAAGCTTTCTTT
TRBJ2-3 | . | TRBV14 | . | CASSGPGDTQYF | TGTGCCAGCAGCGGGCCTGGAGATACGCAGTATTTT
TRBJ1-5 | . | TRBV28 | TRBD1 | CASSLPGTVLSNQPQHF | TGTGCCAGCAGTTTACCCGGGACAGTCCTTAGCAATCAGCCCCAGCATTTT
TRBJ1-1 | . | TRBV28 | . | CASRIFPGAEAFF | TGTGCCAGCCGAATCTTTCCAGGGGCTGAAGCTTTCTTT
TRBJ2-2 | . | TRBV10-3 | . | CAISESGGPSNTGELFF | TGTGCCATCAGTGAGTCGGGGGGGCCTTCGAACACCGGGGAGCTGTTTTTT
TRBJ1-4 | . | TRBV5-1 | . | CASSFRGDGSTNEKLFF | TGCGCCAGCAGCTTCAGAGGAGATGGGTCAACTAATGAAAAACTGTTTTTT
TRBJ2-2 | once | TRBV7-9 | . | CASSLRGGFTGELFF | TGTGCCAGCAGCTTAAGGGGGGGCTTCACCGGGGAGCTGTTTTTT
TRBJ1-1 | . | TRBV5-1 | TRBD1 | CASSLAQGPVTEAFF | TGCGCCAGCAGCTTGGCACAGGGGCCCGTTACTGAAGCTTTCTTT
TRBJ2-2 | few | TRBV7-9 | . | CASSKGQNTGELFF | TGTGCCAGCAGCAAGGGACAGAACACCGGGGAGCTGTTTTTT
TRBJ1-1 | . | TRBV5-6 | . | CASSLGQADTEAFF | TGTGCCAGCAGCTTGGGGCAGGCCGACACTGAAGCTTTCTTT
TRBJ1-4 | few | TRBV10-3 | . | CAKGQPVYEKLFF | TGTGCCAAAGGACAGCCGGTGTACGAAAAACTGTTTTTT
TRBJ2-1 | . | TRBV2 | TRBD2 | CASSELSGGHYNEQFF | TGTGCCAGCAGTGAACTTAGCGGGGGGCACTACAATGAGCAGTTCTTC
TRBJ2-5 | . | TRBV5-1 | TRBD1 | CASSLTRTGVETQYF | TGCGCCAGCAGCTTAACACGGACAGGGGTCGAGACCCAGTACTTC
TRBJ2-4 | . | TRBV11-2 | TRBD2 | CASSHGTSGGRAKNIQYF | TGTGCCAGCAGCCACGGGACTAGCGGGGGAAGAGCCAAAAACATTCAGTACTTC
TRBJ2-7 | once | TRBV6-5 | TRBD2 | CASSAPGGGEQYF | TGTGCCAGCAGCGCCCCGGGGGGGGGCGAGCAGTACTTC
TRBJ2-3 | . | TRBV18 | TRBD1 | CASSPPRTGGIVDTQYF | TGTGCCAGCTCACCACCGCGGACAGGGGGTATAGTAGATACGCAGTATTTT
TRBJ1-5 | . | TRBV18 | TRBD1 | CASSAGQDYSNQPQHF | TGTGCCAGCTCAGCGGGACAGGATTATAGCAATCAGCCCCAGCATTTT
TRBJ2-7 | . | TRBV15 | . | CATSRVPRQRTYEQYF | TGTGCCACCAGCAGAGTACCAAGACAGCGAACCTACGAGCAGTACTTC
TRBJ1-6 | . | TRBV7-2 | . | CASSFAGGESNSPLHF | TGTGCCAGCAGCTTTGCGGGGGGCGAGAGCAATTCACCCCTCCACTTT
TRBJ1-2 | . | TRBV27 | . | CASSSGLGYSGGYTF | TGTGCCAGCAGTTCCGGGTTGGGTTACTCGGGGGGCTACACCTTC
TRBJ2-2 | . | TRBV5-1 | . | CASSSSPARGTGELFF | TGCGCCAGCAGCTCCAGCCCCGCCCGGGGGACCGGGGAGCTGTTTTTT
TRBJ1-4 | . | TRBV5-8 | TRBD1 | CASSTGTGGGPTNEKLFF | TGTGCCAGCAGCACCGGGACAGGGGGAGGACCAACTAATGAAAAACTGTTTTTT
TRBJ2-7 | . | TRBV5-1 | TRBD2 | CASSLTTSGGAGLYF | TGCGCCAGCAGCCTCACCACTAGCGGGGGGGCCGGTCTGTACTTC
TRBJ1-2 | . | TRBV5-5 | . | CASSFRSRGAGYTF | TGTGCCAGCAGCTTTAGGTCTCGCGGGGCCGGCTACACCTTC
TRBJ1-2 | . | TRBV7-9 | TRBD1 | CASSPQGESGYTF | TGTGCCAGCAGTCCTCAGGGGGAGTCGGGCTACACCTTC
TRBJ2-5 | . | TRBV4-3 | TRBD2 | CASSQDLGGGAETQYF | TGCGCCAGCAGCCAAGATTTGGGCGGGGGGGCCGAGACCCAGTACTTC
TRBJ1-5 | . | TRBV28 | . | CASIRWGGQPQHF | TGTGCCAGCATTCGTTGGGGCGGTCAGCCCCAGCATTTT
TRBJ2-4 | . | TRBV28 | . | CASSTPGLNIQYF | TGTGCCAGCAGTACCCCAGGGTTAAACATTCAGTACTTC
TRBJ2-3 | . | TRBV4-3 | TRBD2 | CASSPRASGGTDTQYF | TGCGCCAGCAGCCCCCGGGCTAGCGGGGGCACAGATACGCAGTATTTT